Below, 27 T cell receptor beta chains from the same sample are listed, as sequenced in a study of blood T cell repertoires in COVID-19. Clones were read by immunoSEQ multiplex PCR, and TCRdb kept only the in-frame ones, dropping some. The sample comprises about 160,000 clones, around 82% of which are singletons, and roughly an eighth rests with the top ten. Sequenced material: peripheral blood. The receptor set was obtained from a man aged 18 to 30 with active or convalescent COVID-19.

V is TRBV30 and J is TRBJ1-5; 9 nucleotides agree with TRBD1. This CDR3 is 15 amino acids long. V was clipped by 5 bases and J by 0 bases; unmatched bases: 5. CDR1 is GTSNPN, CDR2 SVGIG, per germline (reference sequence). CDR3 protein: CAWHPGQGSNQPQHF. The CDR3 DNA reads TGTGCCTGGCACCCGGGACAGGGTAGCAATCAGCCCCAGCATTTT.

The chain has TRBV7-6 and TRBJ2-7; TRBD2 might be the D (6 bases). The CDR3 runs 15 residues. Germline V gene data show CDR1 as SGHVS and CDR2 as FNYEAQ. Trimming stripped 3 bases from V and 6 bases from J, with 18 bases between. The CDR3 sequence: CASSFLGGMASEQYF. CDR3 sequence (DNA): TGTGCCAGCAGCTTTCTAGGCGGGATGGCGTCCGAGCAGTACTTC.

The V and J genes are TRBV5-6 and TRBJ1-2; TRBD1 matches 7 bases. The CDR3 runs 13 residues. Germline V gives CDR1 SGHDT, CDR2 YYEEEE. Unmatched junction bases numbered 1, after V lost 3 bases and J lost 2 bases. CDR3 residues: CASSSGQNYGYTF. The CDR3 DNA reads as TGTGCCAGCAGCTCGGGACAGAACTATGGCTACACCTTC.

V usage is TRBV6-5 and J usage is TRBJ1-5; the D gene is possibly TRBD1 (5 bases). The V end lost 4 bases, the J end lost 7 bases, and 14 bases lay between the germline ends. Germline V gene lookup returns CDR1 MNHEY and CDR2 SVGAGI. The CDR3 consists of 14 residues. For the CDR3, the DNA is TGTGCCAGCAGTTCGGTAGGGGCCCTACAGCCCCAGCATTTT. This translates into CASSSVGALQPQHF.

DNA of the CDR3: TGTGCCAGCAGCTTGGGGGACAGGGGATCAGAGCAGTACTTC. Protein: CASSLGDRGSEQYF. The chain is built from TRBV5-4 and TRBJ2-7, with 10 positions matching TRBD1. CDR3 length: 14 amino acids. Germline assignment: CDR1 SGHNT and CDR2 YYREEE (reference sequence). After removal of 0 bases from V and 7 bases from J, the junction contained 4 bases not matched to a gene.

The table lists this clone with a few counts. The chain links TRBV2 to TRBJ1-4, with 8 bases identical to TRBD1. CDR1 is SNHLY and CDR2 is FYNNEI in the germline V gene. This CDR3 has 15 amino acids. J was trimmed by 0 bases and V by 9 bases; bases with no gene match: 6. The CDR3: CASGQGSATNEKLFF. In DNA form, the CDR3 reads TGTGCCAGTGGACAGGGCTCTGCAACTAATGAAAAACTGTTTTTT.

This chain joins TRBV6-5 and TRBJ1-5, with D possibly TRBD1 on 5 matching bases. The germline gives CDR1 MNHEY, CDR2 SVGAGI. The CDR3 length is 14 residues. Trimming left V 6 bases short and J 5 bases short, with 14 bases between. CDR3 amino acids: CASRVRQTYQPQHF. The CDR3 region has the DNA TGTGCCAGCAGGGTTAGACAGACATATCAGCCCCAGCATTTT.

The chain combines TRBV6-5 with TRBJ1-3; no definite D call. The CDR3 covers 15 residues. Trimming removed 5 bases at V and 2 bases at J, with 13 bases between. Germline lookup yields CDR1 MNHEY and CDR2 SVGAGI. The CDR3 reads CASSTSRFTGNTIYF. For the CDR3, the DNA is TGTGCCAGCAGTACCTCCAGGTTTACTGGAAACACCATATATTTT.

The chain has TRBV29-1 and TRBJ1-5, with D possibly TRBD1 on 5 matching bases. This CDR3 spans 13 amino acids. Germline V gene sequence: CDR1 SQVTM, CDR2 ANQGSEA. V was shortened by 4 bases and J by 2 bases, with 9 bases between the two germline ends. The chain's CDR3 is CSVAGDGNQPQHF. The CDR3 DNA reads as TGCAGCGTTGCGGGGGATGGCAATCAGCCCCAGCATTTT.

The rearrangement uses TRBV3-1 (or the pseudogene TRBV3-2) and TRBJ1-1; 10 bases are shared with TRBD1. V dropped 4 bases and J dropped 1; count of bases not matched to a gene: 6. CDR1 is LGHDT and CDR2 is YNNKEL in the germline V gene (reference sequence). This CDR3 spans 16 amino acids. The CDR3: CASSLRWTGGNTEAFF. CDR3 nucleotide sequence: TGTGCCAGCAGCCTTCGATGGACAGGGGGGAACACTGAAGCTTTCTTT.

V and J are TRBV28 and TRBJ1-4; D not certain. Germline CDR1 MDHEN, CDR2 SYDVKM. V dropped 6 bases and J dropped 15 bases, with 23 bases sitting between them. The CDR3 length is 14 residues. The CDR3 DNA follows: TGTGCCAGCAGGCCTACCGGGAGCAACCTATCGGTGTTTTTT. This codes for CASRPTGSNLSVFF.

The chain is built from TRBV2 and TRBJ1-2; D uncertain. V was shortened by 5 bases and J by 4 bases, with 11 bases between the two germline ends. This CDR3 has 13 residues. Germline V gives CDR1 SNHLY, CDR2 FYNNEI. The CDR3 loop reads CASSPQASYGYTF. DNA for the CDR3: TGTGCCAGCAGTCCGCAGGCTTCCTATGGCTACACCTTC.

V and J are TRBV7-9 and TRBJ1-1, with 7 bases aligning to TRBD1. CDR1 is SEHNR, CDR2 FQNEAQ, per germline (reference sequence). The CDR3 loop spans 12 amino acids. After removal of 5 bases from V and 5 bases from J, the junction contained 2 bases not matched to a gene. CDR3 sequence reads: CASSKTGTEAFF. CDR3 bases: TGTGCCAGCAGCAAGACAGGGACTGAAGCTTTCTTT.

The V and J genes are TRBV7-8 and TRBJ2-3, with D tentatively TRBD1 (5 bases). Germline V gives CDR1 SGHVS, CDR2 FQNEAQ. V was shortened by 1 base and J by 3 bases, with 14 bases between the two germline ends. This CDR3 is 16 amino acids long. The CDR3 region has the DNA TGTGCCAGCAGCTTAGTCTCAGGGTCTTCGACAGATACGCAGTATTTT. The encoded protein is CASSLVSGSSTDTQYF.

The rearrangement links TRBV7-3 to TRBJ2-3; 12 nucleotides align to TRBD2. V shed 5 bases and J 3 bases; nucleotides not matched to a gene: 3. CDR1 and CDR2 from the germline V gene are SGHTA and FQGTGA. The CDR3 is made up of 15 amino acids. This CDR3 is CASSQTSGRTDTQYF. CDR3 sequence (DNA): TGTGCCAGCAGCCAAACTAGCGGGAGGACAGATACGCAGTATTTT. Together with reference TRBV7-3 and TRBJ2-3, the CDR3 gives the full variable domain: GAGVSQTPSNKVTEKGKYVELRCDPISGHTALYWYRQSLGQGPEFLIYFQGTGAADDSGLPNDRFFAVRPEGSVSTLKIQRTERGDSAVYLCASSQTSGRTDTQYFGPGTRLTVL.

The chain links TRBV4-2 to TRBJ2-5; 7 bases line up with TRBD2. V lost 3 bases to trimming and J lost 6 bases; unmatched junction nucleotides: 10. CDR3 size: 15 residues. From germline, CDR1 is LGHNA and CDR2 YNFKEQ. This CDR3 is CASSQVTGGGKTQYF. In nucleotides, the CDR3 is TGTGCCAGCAGCCAGGTGACGGGGGGTGGTAAGACCCAGTACTTC.

V gene TRBV2 combines with J gene TRBJ2-7; TRBD1 is a possible D gene (6 bases). The length of the CDR3 is 14 residues. Germline lookup yields CDR1 SNHLY and CDR2 FYNNEI. The V end lost 5 bases, the J end lost 3 bases, and 14 bases lay between the germline ends. CDR3 DNA: TGTGCCAGCAGTAAATCTACAGGGTTCTACGAGCAGTACTTC. Encoded protein: CASSKSTGFYEQYF.

The chain couples TRBV2 to TRBJ1-1; TRBD1 matches at 12 bases. This CDR3 has 14 amino acids. With V trimmed by 8 bases and J by 4 bases, 5 bases remained unmatched. Germline-derived CDR1 and CDR2 are SNHLY and FYNNEI. This chain's CDR3 is CASGTGGWGTEAFF. The CDR3 DNA is TGTGCCAGCGGGACAGGGGGCTGGGGCACTGAAGCTTTCTTT.

The V and J genes are TRBV2 and TRBJ2-2, with TRBD2 matching over 10 bases. V gave up 6 bases and J gave up 6 bases; unmatched junction bases: 7. The CDR3 spans 15 residues. In germline, CDR1 is SNHLY, CDR2 FYNNEI. The CDR3 region has the DNA TGTGCCAGCAGACAGCTAGCGGGAGAGGCCGGGGAGCTGTTTTTT. Protein sequence: CASRQLAGEAGELFF.

This chain links TRBV5-6 with TRBJ2-5, with unresolved D. Trimming cost V 0 bases and J 7 bases, with 10 bases left between them. Germline lookup yields CDR1 SGHDT and CDR2 YYEEEE. The CDR3 loop spans 13 amino acids. CDR3 loop: CASSLASYGTQYF. The CDR3 DNA is TGTGCCAGCAGCTTGGCCAGTTATGGGACCCAGTACTTC.

This sequence joins TRBV19 and TRBJ1-2; D uncertain. CDR3 length: 15 amino acids. Trimming took 5 bases from V and 7 from J, leaving 20 bases between them. CDR1 and CDR2 from the germline V gene are LNHDA and SQIVND (reference sequence). The CDR3 protein is CASSPSELWALGYTF. The CDR3 DNA reads as TGTGCCAGTAGTCCCTCGGAACTTTGGGCTCTTGGCTACACCTTC.

The rearrangement links TRBV14 to TRBJ2-1; D is unresolved. The germline CDR1 and CDR2 sequences are SGHDN and FVKESK. V lost 0 bases to trimming and J lost 4 bases, with 10 bases between them. The CDR3 has 15 amino acids. CDR3 in amino acids: CASSQDNYTYNEQFF. The CDR3 DNA is TGTGCCAGCAGCCAAGATAACTATACATACAATGAGCAGTTCTTC.

J is TRBJ2-4 and V is TRBV25-1; TRBD1 matches 8 bases. Germline CDR1 MGHDK, CDR2 SYGVNS. CDR3 length: 18 amino acids. With 2 bases clipped from V and 2 bases from J, the junction kept 11 bases outside the gene matches. The CDR3 region is CASSEGIGTGGSKNIQYF. DNA for the CDR3: TGTGCCAGCAGTGAAGGTATCGGGACAGGAGGTTCCAAAAACATTCAGTACTTC.

This chain joins TRBV5-5 and TRBJ2-7; D not resolved. Germline V lookup: CDR1 SGHKS, CDR2 YYEKEE (reference sequence). With 1 base removed from V and 0 bases from J, the gap between germline ends came to 14 bases. CDR3 length: 16 residues. The CDR3, as DNA: TGTGCCAGCAGCTTGTTTTCCAGCGTTAGCTCCTACGAGCAGTACTTC. Protein: CASSLFSSVSSYEQYF.

This clone was found once. The V call is TRBV4-3, the J call TRBJ2-1; D is perhaps TRBD2 (5 bases). This CDR3 has 17 amino acids. V lost 2 bases, J lost 8 bases, and 22 bases lay in between. Germline V gene sequence: CDR1 LGHNA, CDR2 YSLEER. In DNA, the CDR3 is TGCGCCAGCAGCCAATATCCGGCGGGTTCTGTATACTATGAGCAGTTCTTC. Translated: CASSQYPAGSVYYEQFF.

The rearrangement uses TRBV5-5 and TRBJ1-1; D is perhaps TRBD1 (5 bases). There are 13 residues in the CDR3. CDR1 and CDR2 from the germline V gene are SGHKS and YYEKEE (reference sequence). V shed 0 bases and J shed 3 bases, with 6 bases lying between them. For the CDR3, the DNA is TGTGCCAGCAGCTTGGTAGGGGACACTGAAGCTTTCTTT. This gives the protein CASSLVGDTEAFF.

V is TRBV2 and J is TRBJ2-3; 7 positions match TRBD1. This CDR3 is built from 14 residues. Germline CDR1 reads SNHLY; CDR2 reads FYNNEI. Trimming cost V 5 bases and J 8 bases; bases outside gene matches: 10. The CDR3 DNA sequence: TGTGCCAGCAGTACAGGGGATGCTAAACTTACGCAGTATTTT. Translating it yields CASSTGDAKLTQYF.